The sequence of this T cell receptor beta chain was determined in a study of blood T cell repertoires in COVID-19. Using immunoSEQ multiplex PCR, the repertoire was profiled, and TCRdb retains in-frame clones only, with some absent. The table has about 140,000 clones, around 80% seen once; the top ten hold roughly 15%. This CDR3 has 17 amino acids. J gave up 4 bases and V 1 base, and 9 bases lay outside the gene matches. Germline V gene lookup returns CDR1 LGHDT and CDR2 YNNKEL (reference sequence). This clone was picked up one time. The sequenced material came from peripheral blood. The sequence came from a middle-aged man with acute or convalescent COVID-19. The J gene is TRBJ2-3, the V gene TRBV3-1 (or the pseudogene TRBV3-2), with 9 bases fitting TRBD1. CDR3 nucleotide sequence: TGTGCCAGCAGCCAAGCCGTAGGGACAGGGATGGCAGATACGCAGTATTTT. Its protein product is CASSQAVGTGMADTQYF.